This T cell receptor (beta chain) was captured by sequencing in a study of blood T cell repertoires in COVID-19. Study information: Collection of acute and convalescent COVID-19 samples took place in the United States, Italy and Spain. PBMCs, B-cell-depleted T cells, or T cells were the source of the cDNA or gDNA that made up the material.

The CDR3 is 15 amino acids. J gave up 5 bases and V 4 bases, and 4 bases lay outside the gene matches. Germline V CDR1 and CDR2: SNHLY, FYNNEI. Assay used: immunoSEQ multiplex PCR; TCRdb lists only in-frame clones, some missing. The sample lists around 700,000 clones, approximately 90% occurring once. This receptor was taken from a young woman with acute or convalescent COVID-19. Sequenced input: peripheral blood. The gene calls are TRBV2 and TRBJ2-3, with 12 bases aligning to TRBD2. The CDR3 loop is CASSGTGLAGDTQYF. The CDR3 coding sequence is TGTGCCAGCAGTGGGACGGGACTAGCGGGAGATACGCAGTATTTT.